This T cell receptor (beta chain) was recorded in a study of T-cell reconstitution after alpha-beta-depleted transplantation in children. Preparation of the TCRbeta library involved a method that used unique molecular identifiers. MiXCR was run by TCRdb on the PCR reads, yielding one entry per CDR3 protein. The profile shows around 680,000 distinct CDR3 sequences, 16% of them singletons. The V gene lost 8 bases and the J gene lost 3 bases, with 17 bases spanning the gap. The CDR3 is 14 amino acids. Germline V CDR1 and CDR2: MNHEY, SVGEGT. Source: PBMCs from the stem cell graft donor, taken from the stem cell graft. This receptor was obtained from a human donor who donated a stem cell graft to a child with acute myeloid leukemia. This chain joins TRBV6-2 or TRBV6-3 and TRBJ2-7; no reliable D call. Written as DNA, the CDR3 is TGTGCCAGCCAAGACACCATCCATAGCTACGAGCAGTACTTC. Translated, it gives CASQDTIHSYEQYF.